This T cell receptor (beta chain) was found in a study of cytomegalovirus exposure and HLA in healthy donors. Trimming took 2 bases from V and 0 from J; bases not matched to a gene: 0. The CDR3 sequence is 14 residues long. The germline gives CDR1 MDHEN, CDR2 SYDVKM. The PCR ran on 60 Vbeta and 13 Jbeta primers. Libraries were prepared by immunoSEQ multiplex PCR; TCRdb keeps only in-frame clonotypes and omits some of them. The table has around 110,000 clones, roughly three fifths seen once; the top ten hold roughly 9.8%. A remark on this clone: Different DNA sequences within this sample yield the same CDR3.

V is TRBV28 and J is TRBJ2-7; TRBD2 aligns across 8 bases. Sample: PBMCs. The source is a woman aged 40 to 49 in good health and CMV-seropositive. The CDR3 reads CASSLSGSSYEQYF. Here the CDR3 DNA reads TGTGCCAGCAGTTTAAGCGGGAGCTCCTACGAGCAGTACTTC.